These 13 T cell receptor beta chains originate from one sample sequenced in a study of cytomegalovirus exposure and HLA in healthy donors. Clones were sequenced by immunoSEQ multiplex PCR, and TCRdb holds only the in-frame ones, with some missing. This table has approximately 46,000 clones, 90% to 95% appearing once. The material sequenced was PBMCs. Receptors originate from a young woman in good health and CMV-seronegative.

The chain uses TRBV19 and TRBJ1-5; no firm D call. The V and J ends lost 3 bases and 2 bases respectively, with 8 bases between them. The germline gives CDR1 LNHDA, CDR2 SQIVND (reference sequence). The CDR3 loop spans 14 amino acids. The DNA of the CDR3 is TGTGCCAGTAGTATCCCAGTCCGCAATCAGCCCCAGCATTTT. Its translation is CASSIPVRNQPQHF.

This chain uses TRBV19 with TRBJ2-4, with D perhaps matching TRBD2 (9 bases). The CDR3 spans 17 residues. The V end was cut by 5 bases, the J end by 8 bases, with 25 bases between. Germline lookup yields CDR1 LNHDA and CDR2 SQIVND (reference sequence). The CDR3 sequence: CASSFPPGQAGGDIQYF. The CDR3 nucleotides are TGTGCCAGTAGTTTTCCTCCGGGACAGGCGGGAGGGGACATTCAGTACTTC.

The chain is built from TRBV30 and TRBJ2-7; 10 nucleotides match TRBD1. CDR3 size: 12 residues. Germline trimming cut 5 bases from V and 4 bases from J; bases unmatched to any gene: 2. Germline-derived CDR1 and CDR2 are GTSNPN and SVGIG (reference sequence). The CDR3 sequence is CAWGQGGYEQYF. In DNA form, the CDR3 reads TGTGCCTGGGGACAGGGGGGATACGAGCAGTACTTC.

This chain joins TRBV4-1 and TRBJ1-2; D gene unclear. V shed 5 bases and J shed 1 base, with 8 bases lying between them. Looked up from germline, CDR1 is MGHRA and CDR2 is YSYEKL. CDR3 length equals 13 residues. The CDR3 nucleotides read TGCGCCAGCAGCGAAACAGTTAACTATGGCTACACCTTC. Its protein product is CASSETVNYGYTF.

This CDR3 reads CASKVTGGLSYEQYF. The CDR3 coding sequence is TGTGCCAGCAAAGTAACGGGGGGCCTCTCCTACGAGCAGTACTTC. The J gene is TRBJ2-7, the V gene TRBV11-2; TRBD2 might be the D (7 bases). Per germline, CDR1 SGHAT and CDR2 FQNNGV. The CDR3 runs to 15 residues. V lost 7 bases, J lost 0 bases, and 16 bases lay in between. Supplemented by reference TRBV11-2 and TRBJ2-7, the full variable domain reads EAGVAQSPRYKIIEKRQSVAFWCNPISGHATLYWYQQILGQGPKLLIQFQNNGVVDDSQLPKDRFSAERLKGVDSTLKIQPAKLEDSAVYLCASKVTGGLSYEQYFGPGTRLTVT.

The genes are TRBV6-1 and TRBJ1-2, with no clear D. CDR1 is MNHNS and CDR2 is SASEGT in the germline V gene. The CDR3 consists of 12 residues. Trimming pared 7 bases from V and 5 bases from J, leaving 11 bases between. The CDR3 DNA follows: TGTGCCAGCAATACAGATCCTTATGGCTACACCTTC. Encoded protein: CASNTDPYGYTF.

The gene calls are TRBV5-1 and TRBJ1-4, with TRBD1 as a possible D gene (6 bases). The V end lost 5 bases, the J end lost 4 bases, and 12 bases lay between the germline ends. CDR3 length equals 14 residues. Germline values: CDR1 SGHRS, CDR2 YFSETQ. CDR3 sequence reads: CASSHRDINEKLFF. The CDR3, as DNA: TGCGCCAGCAGTCACCGGGACATTAATGAAAAACTGTTTTTT.

This clone was seen a few times. The V gene is TRBV15, the J gene TRBJ1-6, with D unresolved. Germline CDR1 is LNHNV and CDR2 is YYDKDF (reference sequence). The germline V and J ends were trimmed by 0 bases and 7 bases, with 7 bases remaining between them. CDR3 length: 14 residues. The CDR3, as DNA: TGTGCCACCAGCAGAGATTTAGAGAATTCACCCCTCCACTTT. Translated, it gives CATSRDLENSPLHF.

CDR3 bases: TGTGCCAGCAGCCTCTCAGGGTCTGCTGAAGCTTTCTTT. Translating gives CASSLSGSAEAFF. The chain joins TRBV28 to TRBJ1-1, with D tentatively TRBD1 (5 bases). Trimming left V 6 bases short and J 6 bases short, with 14 bases between. CDR3 size: 13 residues. Germline CDR1 is MDHEN and CDR2 is SYDVKM. The full variable domain, in which reference TRBV28 and TRBJ1-1 provide the parts outside the CDR3, is DVKVTQSSRYLVKRTGEKVFLECVQDMDHENMFWYRQDPGLGLRLIYFSYDVKMKEKGDIPEGYSVSREKKERFSLILESASTNQTSMYLCASSLSGSAEAFFGQGTRLTVV.

This clone appeared once. The V and J genes are TRBV5-1 and TRBJ2-2, with 10 positions matching TRBD2. Looked up from germline, CDR1 is SGHRS and CDR2 is YFSETQ. V lost 9 bases, J lost 2 bases, and 13 bases stayed unmatched. The CDR3 totals 17 residues. Here the CDR3 reads CATDLGGLARNTGELFF. The CDR3 DNA sequence: TGCGCCACCGATTTAGGGGGACTAGCGCGAAACACCGGGGAGCTGTTTTTT.

This chain joins TRBV28 and TRBJ2-1, with D perhaps matching TRBD2 (5 bases). This CDR3 contains 13 residues. Trimming took 10 bases from V and 9 from J, leaving 19 bases between them. Germline lookup yields CDR1 MDHEN and CDR2 SYDVKM. For the CDR3, the DNA is TGTGCCACGCAGAGGGTACCGGCCGGTGAGCAGTTCTTC. Amino acids: CATQRVPAGEQFF.

The J gene is TRBJ2-2, the V gene TRBV6-5; weak D call: TRBD2 (5 bases). V was trimmed by 5 bases and J by 5 bases, leaving 12 bases between them. In germline, CDR1 is MNHEY, CDR2 SVGAGI. This CDR3 spans 14 amino acids. CDR3 protein: CASSEGPLTGELFF. DNA of the CDR3: TGTGCCAGCAGTGAGGGTCCCCTAACCGGGGAGCTGTTTTTT.

The rearrangement links TRBV7-9 to TRBJ1-2, with TRBD1 matching over 9 bases. Germline trimming cut 5 bases from V and 4 bases from J; bases unmatched to any gene: 17. CDR1 and CDR2 from the germline V gene are SEHNR and FQNEAQ (reference sequence). This CDR3 comprises 18 residues. CDR3 sequence (DNA): TGTGCCAGCAGCCCCGAGGTAGGACAGGGGATTGAAGGCTATGGCTACACCTTC. Protein product: CASSPEVGQGIEGYGYTF.